The rows below give T cell receptor beta chains drawn from one sample of a study of blood T cell repertoires in COVID-19. Profiling relied on immunoSEQ multiplex PCR, and the TCRdb table lists in-frame clones only, not all of them. The sample holds approximately 150,000 clones, about 81% seen once. Sequencing was carried out using peripheral blood. The receptors derive from a human donor in a cohort sampled during active COVID-19. CDR3s leave out the opening cysteine and the closing phenylalanine or tryptophan.

J gene,V gene,CDR3 protein
TRBJ2-7,TRBV29-1,SVEDHGPGNEQY
TRBJ2-6,TRBV13,ASSEGDGANVLT
TRBJ2-7,TRBV7-2,ASGRDRGDYEQY
TRBJ2-1,TRBV7-9,ASSFRTGALYNEQF
TRBJ2-2,TRBV19,ASNRAGGTGELF
TRBJ2-5,TRBV7-9,ASSPSPQGPETQY
TRBJ2-7,TRBV6-5,ASRGGSYEQY
TRBJ2-2,TRBV15,ATSRLGLLNTGELF
TRBJ1-4,TRBV9,ASSVGPTGGLEKLF
TRBJ2-7,TRBV7-9,ASSLVTGPSGYEQY
TRBJ2-2,TRBV7-8,ASRPGGGGVTGELF
TRBJ2-3,TRBV11-2,ASSLDLKGANTDTQY
TRBJ1-1,TRBV4-3,ASSQDLQGGAAF
TRBJ2-6,TRBV5-1,ASSPRTVDSSGANVLT
TRBJ2-4,TRBV6-2/TRBV6-3,ATNPGQANIQY
TRBJ1-3,TRBV30,AWSSGSSGNTIY
TRBJ1-1,TRBV9,ASSTSLIRGTEAF
TRBJ2-1,TRBV9,ASSTSGSSYNEQF
TRBJ1-1,TRBV18,ASSPVNRGASTEAF
TRBJ1-1,TRBV30,AWSVDRVAAF
TRBJ2-2,TRBV5-5,ASRAWRGTGELF
TRBJ1-2,TRBV11-3,ASIQGIPYGYT
TRBJ2-6,TRBV11-2,ASSLAWREGHSGANVLT
TRBJ2-7,TRBV30,ACKTGAYEQY
TRBJ2-1,TRBV20-1,SASSGGAVNEQF
TRBJ2-3,TRBV4-1,ASSQDGRGSSTDTQY
TRBJ2-3,TRBV5-1,ASSAGLAGGLDTQY
TRBJ2-5,TRBV30,AWSFSGRETQY
TRBJ1-4,TRBV7-6,ASSLGATNEKLF
TRBJ2-1,TRBV5-4,ASSYGQGNEQF
TRBJ1-1,TRBV7-9,ASSLGQLNTEAF
TRBJ2-2,TRBV5-1,ASSQNTGELF
TRBJ2-7,TRBV7-2,ASSLRGRGEVY
TRBJ2-4,TRBV9,ASSAGGIRNIQY
TRBJ2-2,TRBV5-8,ASSLSLNPRDTGELF
TRBJ2-3,TRBV7-8,ASSFTGLAGGPTQY
TRBJ2-1,TRBV19,ASSIDAGGWQQF
TRBJ2-7,TRBV7-9,ASSSTGGHYEQY
TRBJ1-4,TRBV19,ASRWGRGNEKLF
TRBJ2-1,TRBV6-2/TRBV6-3,ASSPIRDRGRDEQF
TRBJ1-4,TRBV7-2,ASSLNLWTGNEKLF
TRBJ2-7,TRBV2,ASSVAGVGSYEQY
TRBJ2-1,TRBV7-7,ASSPSVAGGPTDEQF